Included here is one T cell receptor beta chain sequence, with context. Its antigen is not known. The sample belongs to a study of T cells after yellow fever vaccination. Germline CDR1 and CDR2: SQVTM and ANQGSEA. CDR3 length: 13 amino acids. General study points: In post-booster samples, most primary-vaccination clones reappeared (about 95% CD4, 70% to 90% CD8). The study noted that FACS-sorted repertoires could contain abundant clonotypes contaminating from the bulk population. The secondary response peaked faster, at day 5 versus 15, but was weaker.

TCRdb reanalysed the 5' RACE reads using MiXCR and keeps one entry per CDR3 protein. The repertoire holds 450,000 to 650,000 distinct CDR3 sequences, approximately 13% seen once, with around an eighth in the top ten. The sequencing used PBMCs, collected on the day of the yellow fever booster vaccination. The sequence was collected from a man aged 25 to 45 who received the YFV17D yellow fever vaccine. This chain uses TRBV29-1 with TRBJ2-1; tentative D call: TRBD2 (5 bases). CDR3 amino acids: CSTSAVVYNEQFF. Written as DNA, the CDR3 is TGCAGTACTTCAGCGGTCGTCTACAATGAGCAGTTCTTC.